The rows below give T cell receptor beta chains drawn from one sample of a study of metastatic and nonmetastatic thyroid tumors. TCRdb used MiXCR to call clones anew from the PCR reads. The sample has tens of thousands of clones, 17% seen once. The sample was blood. These receptors were collected from a male donor with papillary thyroid cancer or a benign thyroid nodule (not recorded which). Some clones in this sample may be carry-over from other donors' samples. CDR3s include the opening cysteine and the closing phenylalanine or tryptophan. The D gene is left open where the match is weak. For some rows the clone size is stated as once, few or many, or as a class when expanded; others skip it.

>-|TRBJ2-7|TRBV11-2|-
TGTGCCAGCAGCTCCCCCCCAGGTCTCCTAGGGGGCTACGAGCAGTACTTC
CASSSPPGLLGGYEQYF
>TRBD1|TRBJ1-5|TRBV2|many
TGTGCCAGCGAGGAGGGGGCTGGGGATCAGCCCCAGCATTTT
CASEEGAGDQPQHF
>-|TRBJ2-1|TRBV7-9|-
TGTGCCAGCAGCCACCGTGACCCGCACTCCAATGAGCAGTTCTTC
CASSHRDPHSNEQFF
>-|TRBJ1-1|TRBV2|many
TGTGCCAGCAGCGAAGATGTGAACACTGAAGCTTTCTTT
CASSEDVNTEAFF
>TRBD2|TRBJ2-2|TRBV7-8|few
TGTGCCAGCAGCCCTGGGAGGGATGGAGGGGTCGCCGGGGAGCTGTTTTTT
CASSPGRDGGVAGELFF
>TRBD2|TRBJ2-7|TRBV19|many
TGTGCCAGTACCCCTAGCGGGGGAAATCCCTACGAGCAGTACTTC
CASTPSGGNPYEQYF
>TRBD2|TRBJ2-1|TRBV11-2|once
TGTGCCAGCAAGAGCGGGAGAATTTACAATGAGCAGTTCTTC
CASKSGRIYNEQFF
>-|TRBJ1-2|TRBV29-1|few
TGCAGCGTTCCAAGGTGGCTCGACAGAAACTATTGCTACACCTTC
CSVPRWLDRNYCYTF
>-|TRBJ2-7|TRBV10-3|-
TGTGCCTCGCAAGGTAGCGGTAGCTTTCTCTACGAGCAGTACTTC
CASQGSGSFLYEQYF
>-|TRBJ2-5|TRBV29-1|medium-sized
TGCAGCGTTGACCAGAACCTAGGGTTCATGGAGACCCAGTACTTC
CSVDQNLGFMETQYF
>TRBD2|TRBJ2-7|TRBV27|-
TGTGCCAGCAGTTTCCGACTAACGGGAGGTCTCTACGAGCAGTACTTC
CASSFRLTGGLYEQYF
>TRBD2|TRBJ2-2|TRBV7-2|-
TGTGCCAGCAGCCTTAGCGGGGGTGGCGGGGAGCTGTTTTTT
CASSLSGGGGELFF
>-|TRBJ2-6|TRBV19|many
TGTGCCAGTAGTATCCCTGGGGCCAACGTCCTGACTTTC
CASSIPGANVLTF
>-|TRBJ2-7|TRBV4-3|-
TGCGCCAGCAGCCAATACAGGGACCTGTCCTACGAGCAGTACTTC
CASSQYRDLSYEQYF
>-|TRBJ1-2|TRBV28|many
TGTGCCAGCAGTTCGTTCAGTAACTATGGCTACACCTTC
CASSSFSNYGYTF
>-|TRBJ2-7|TRBV7-6|many
TGTGCCAGCAGCCCCGCGGGTGCGTCAACCTACGAGCAGTACTTC
CASSPAGASTYEQYF
>-|TRBJ1-5|TRBV2|many
TGTGCCAGCAGTGTTAACAGCTATAGCAATCAGCCCCAGCATTTT
CASSVNSYSNQPQHF
>-|TRBJ1-3|TRBV7-9|few
TGTGCCAGCAGCCTAGGTGGCCCCATAGGGAACACCATATATTTT
CASSLGGPIGNTIYF
>TRBD1|TRBJ2-2|TRBV29-1|many
TGCAGCGGGACAGGGAGGAACACCGGGGAGCTGTTTTTT
CSGTGRNTGELFF
>-|TRBJ2-7|TRBV10-2|many
TGCGCCAGCAACCCCGGACCCGAATGGGAGCAGTACTTC
CASNPGPEWEQYF
>TRBD1|TRBJ1-4|TRBV20-1|many
TGCAGTGCCGACGCCGTACCGGGACAGGCCGCAACTAATGAAAAACTGTTTTTT
CSADAVPGQAATNEKLFF
>-|TRBJ2-3|TRBV20-1|many
TGCAGTGCTAGAGATCAGGGATCGGGTACGCAGTATTTT
CSARDQGSGTQYF
>TRBD1|TRBJ1-3|TRBV12-3/TRBV12-4|many
TGTGCCAGCAGTTTGGGGACAGCAGCCTCTGGAAACACCATATATTTT
CASSLGTAASGNTIYF